A selection of T cell receptor beta chains follows, all from one sample in a study of blood T cells in healthy people across ages. TCRdb re-called the 5' RACE reads through MiXCR, storing one row per CDR3 protein. The sample consists of some 850,000 distinct CDR3 sequences, roughly 26% of them appearing once. These data also featured in a second study, about T cells of mothers and their children.

The sample comprised blood. The receptors originated from a boy under 18 in good health. CDR3s include the opening cysteine and the closing phenylalanine or tryptophan. The D gene is left open where the match is weak. Clone size is stated in some rows and not others, as once, few, many or a class when expanded.

j_call d_call clone_size v_call cdr3_aa cdr3_nt
TRBJ1-3 - - TRBV12-3/TRBV12-4 CASSLWLPSGNTIYF TGTGCCAGCAGTTTATGGCTGCCCTCTGGAAACACCATATATTTT
TRBJ2-6 - - TRBV5-5 CASSRVVDGSGANVLTF TGTGCCAGCAGCCGTGTTGTTGACGGCTCTGGGGCCAACGTCCTGACTTTC
TRBJ2-1 - few TRBV20-1 CSARADHEQFF TGCAGTGCTAGAGCCGACCATGAGCAGTTCTTC
TRBJ1-2 TRBD1 - TRBV2 CASKTGGKYGYTF TGTGCCAGCAAGACAGGGGGGAAATATGGCTACACCTTC
TRBJ2-7 - few TRBV15 CATSPGRFGSYEQYF TGTGCCACCAGCCCCGGTCGGTTTGGCTCCTACGAGCAGTACTTC
TRBJ2-1 - few TRBV7-8 CASSLRTAREQFF TGTGCCAGCAGCTTACGGACTGCCCGAGAGCAGTTCTTC
TRBJ2-3 TRBD2 few TRBV7-3 CASSLFAGGLTDTQYF TGTGCCAGCAGCTTATTTGCGGGGGGCCTCACAGATACGCAGTATTTT
TRBJ2-7 - - TRBV6-2/TRBV6-3 CASSYSKDPGYEQYF TGTGCCAGCAGTTACTCAAAGGATCCGGGGTACGAGCAGTACTTC
TRBJ1-4 - - TRBV15 CATSRDPTPGEKLFF TGTGCCACCAGCAGAGACCCTACTCCAGGGGAAAAACTGTTTTTT
TRBJ1-4 - few TRBV7-6 CASSYRVNNEKLFF TGTGCCAGCAGTTACAGGGTCAATAATGAAAAACTGTTTTTT
TRBJ2-6 - - TRBV9 CASSAQVGGVGGANVLTF TGTGCCAGCAGCGCCCAAGTCGGGGGCGTGGGGGGGGCCAACGTCCTGACTTTC
TRBJ1-1 TRBD1 few TRBV27 CASSPRDRGMAFF TGTGCCAGCAGTCCCCGGGACAGGGGTATGGCTTTCTTT
TRBJ2-7 - - TRBV11-2 CASSGDIPYEQYF TGTGCCAGCAGCGGGGACATTCCTTACGAGCAGTACTTC
TRBJ2-7 TRBD1 few TRBV7-9 CASRQGEFEQYF TGTGCCAGCAGGCAGGGGGAGTTCGAGCAGTACTTC
TRBJ2-3 - - TRBV9 CASSEGYGPPDTQYF TGTGCCAGCAGCGAGGGTTACGGCCCCCCGGATACGCAGTATTTT
TRBJ2-1 - few TRBV10-3 CATWGPNENEQFF TGTGCCACCTGGGGGCCCAACGAGAATGAGCAGTTCTTC
TRBJ2-2 - many TRBV12-3/TRBV12-4 CASSLGQTGELFF TGTGCCAGCAGTTTAGGCCAAACCGGGGAGCTGTTTTTT
TRBJ2-5 - - TRBV25-1 CASSDVGPRETQYF TGTGCCAGCAGTGACGTGGGGCCGAGGGAGACCCAGTACTTC
TRBJ1-4 - few TRBV20-1 CSASDSRAGNEKLFF TGCAGTGCCTCCGACAGCCGAGCAGGGAATGAAAAACTGTTTTTT
TRBJ2-2 - - TRBV7-3 CASSPGWGGGELFF TGTGCCAGCAGCCCCGGGTGGGGAGGCGGGGAGCTGTTTTTT
TRBJ2-5 - few TRBV28 CASSLCGGSQETQYF TGTGCCAGCAGTTTATGCGGTGGGTCCCAAGAGACCCAGTACTTC
TRBJ2-5 TRBD2 - TRBV2 CASSGETSGRKYF TGTGCCAGCAGTGGCGAGACTAGCGGTAGGAAGTACTTC
TRBJ2-7 - - TRBV6-5 CASSPDNFEQYF TGTGCCAGCAGTCCGGACAACTTCGAGCAGTACTTC
TRBJ2-2 TRBD2 - TRBV3-1 CASSQESGRRELFF TGTGCCAGCAGCCAAGAGAGCGGGAGAAGGGAGCTGTTTTTT
TRBJ2-1 - few TRBV12-3/TRBV12-4 CASSSGRRPGFF TGTGCCAGCAGTTCTGGACGGCGACCGGGCTTCTTC
TRBJ2-3 - - TRBV30 CAWSESTDTQYF TGTGCCTGGAGTGAAAGCACAGATACGCAGTATTTT
TRBJ2-4 TRBD1 - TRBV29-1 CSVENVQGAGKNIQYF TGCAGCGTTGAGAACGTACAGGGGGCTGGCAAAAACATTCAGTACTTC
TRBJ1-2 - - TRBV20-1 CSARSGGPRYGYTF TGCAGTGCTAGGTCGGGGGGCCCGCGATATGGCTACACCTTC
TRBJ1-2 - - TRBV12-3/TRBV12-4 CASSTLPYGYTF TGTGCCAGCAGCACCCTCCCCTATGGCTACACCTTC
TRBJ1-3 - few TRBV6-1 CASSAARTVGNTIYF TGTGCCAGCAGTGCGGCGAGGACAGTTGGAAACACCATATATTTT
TRBJ2-1 - few TRBV11-2 CASSLANGNEQFF TGTGCCAGCAGCTTAGCCAACGGGAATGAGCAGTTCTTC
TRBJ2-3 - few TRBV6-5 CASSYSRVGQGDTQYF TGTGCCAGCAGTTACTCGAGAGTGGGGCAAGGAGATACGCAGTATTTT
TRBJ2-4 TRBD1 - TRBV20-1 CSASALRGNIQYF TGCAGTGCTAGTGCACTCAGGGGGAACATTCAGTACTTC
TRBJ2-5 - few TRBV24-1 CATSDSETQYF TGTGCCACCAGTGATTCCGAGACCCAGTACTTC
TRBJ2-3 - few TRBV12-3/TRBV12-4 CASSLAHEYGDTQYF TGTGCCAGCAGTTTAGCTCACGAATACGGGGATACGCAGTATTTT
TRBJ2-5 TRBD2 - TRBV29-1 CSVGFRLAQEETQYF TGCAGCGTTGGCTTTCGACTAGCACAGGAAGAGACCCAGTACTTC
TRBJ2-1 - - TRBV5-1 CASSSLAEPYNEQFF TGCGCCAGCAGCTCCCTAGCAGAACCCTACAATGAGCAGTTCTTC
TRBJ1-2 TRBD1 - TRBV6-5 CASSEGTGFAYGYTF TGTGCCAGCAGTGAAGGGACAGGGTTCGCCTATGGCTACACCTTC
TRBJ1-6 - - TRBV27 CASSLSLINSLLHF TGTGCCAGCAGTTTATCGCTGATTAATTCACTCCTCCACTTT
TRBJ1-6 - few TRBV27 CASSLWTPSNSPLHF TGTGCCAGCAGTTTATGGACCCCCTCGAATTCACCCCTCCACTTT
TRBJ2-1 TRBD2 - TRBV20-1 CSARSLAGRYNEQFF TGCAGTGCTAGAAGTCTAGCGGGGAGATACAATGAGCAGTTCTTC
TRBJ2-7 - - TRBV3-1 CASSQYGQSEQYF TGTGCCAGCAGCCAATACGGGCAGTCGGAGCAGTACTTC
TRBJ2-1 - - TRBV20-1 CSARDPSGTVSSYNEQFF TGCAGTGCTAGAGATCCCTCGGGGACTGTGAGCTCCTACAATGAGCAGTTCTTC
TRBJ2-1 TRBD2 few TRBV30 CAWRASGSYNEQFF TGTGCCTGGAGGGCTAGCGGGTCATACAATGAGCAGTTCTTC
TRBJ2-1 - - TRBV3-1 CASSQARTPYNEQFF TGTGCCAGCAGCCAAGCCCGAACTCCATACAATGAGCAGTTCTTC
TRBJ2-5 - - TRBV3-1 CASSQDPMPPVQETQYF TGTGCCAGCAGCCAAGATCCAATGCCACCGGTCCAAGAGACCCAGTACTTC
TRBJ2-5 TRBD2 - TRBV3-1 CASSQIAGGPRAQYF TGTGCCAGCAGCCAAATCGCGGGGGGGCCCAGGGCCCAGTACTTC
TRBJ2-7 TRBD2 few TRBV7-2 CASSLGGTSGEYEQYF TGTGCCAGCAGCTTAGGAGGGACTAGCGGGGAGTACGAGCAGTACTTC
TRBJ2-1 - few TRBV7-3 CASSPKGNVEQFF TGTGCCAGCAGCCCCAAAGGGAACGTTGAGCAGTTCTTC
TRBJ1-2 - - TRBV6-1 CASSERGGPNYGYTF TGTGCCAGCAGTGAGCGTGGAGGGCCCAACTATGGCTACACCTTC
TRBJ2-5 - - TRBV14 CASSQDERARETQYF TGTGCCAGCAGCCAAGATGAGCGGGCCCGAGAGACCCAGTACTTC
TRBJ2-1 TRBD2 many TRBV7-2 CASSPRDRRGGEQFF TGTGCCAGCAGCCCTAGAGATAGGCGGGGGGGCGAGCAGTTCTTC
TRBJ2-7 - - TRBV9 CASSVGRDPYPYEQYF TGTGCCAGCAGCGTAGGGAGGGACCCATACCCTTACGAGCAGTACTTC
TRBJ2-3 TRBD2 - TRBV7-8 CASSPRLAGLIDTQYF TGTGCCAGCAGCCCCCGACTAGCGGGACTCATAGATACGCAGTATTTT
TRBJ2-2 TRBD1 - TRBV20-1 CSASGTGVNTGELFF TGCAGTGCTAGCGGAACAGGGGTCAACACCGGGGAGCTGTTTTTT
TRBJ1-5 - - TRBV6-1 CASSVAGTRDQPQHF TGTGCCAGCAGTGTAGCGGGGACCCGTGATCAGCCCCAGCATTTT
TRBJ1-5 TRBD1 few TRBV18 CASSRDREGQPQHF TGTGCCAGCTCACGGGACAGGGAGGGTCAGCCCCAGCATTTT
TRBJ2-7 TRBD1 few TRBV10-3 CAISAGTGTPQEYF TGTGCCATCAGTGCCGGGACAGGGACGCCCCAGGAGTACTTC